This entry lists 6 T cell receptor beta chains sequenced from one sample in a study of CXCR3-negative and CXCR3-positive naive CD8 T cells. These TCRs' antigens remain unknown. Study-wide points: Against CXCR3-negative naive cells, CXCR3-positive naive cells showed more hydrophobic TRB CDR3s.

Libraries of TRB cDNA were made by 5' RACE and carried UMIs. One entry per CDR3 protein, without DNA, is what TCRdb gives after re-calling the 5' RACE reads. The sample holds about 120,000 distinct CDR3 sequences. The sequencing input was naive CXCR3+ CD8+ T cells from blood. Subset specified: CD45RO-CCR7+CD27+CD95- naive CD8+ T cells expressing CXCR3 (TNR3+). The origin of the receptors is a human donor in good health. Some clones in this sample may be carry-over from other donors' samples.

The genes are TRBV5-1 and TRBJ1-5; TCRdb calls TRBD1, which cannot be checked without DNA. Germline CDR1 is SGHRS and CDR2 is YFSETQ. CDR3 size: 15 residues. Here the CDR3 reads CAKPGQCNSNQPQHF.

The chain combines TRBV5-1 with TRBJ2-7; there is no DNA to check the TCRdb D call of TRBD1. The CDR3 covers 15 residues. CDR1 is SGHRS and CDR2 is YFSETQ in the germline V gene. This chain's CDR3 is CASSPIGTGDYGQYF.

The chain uses TRBV7-2 and TRBJ1-5. The CDR3 length is 13 residues. Germline values: CDR1 SGHTA, CDR2 FQGNSA. The CDR3 here is CASSLSQNQPQHF.

The rearrangement joins TRBV29-1 to TRBJ2-2; TCRdb's D gene call, TRBD1, goes unchecked for lack of DNA. The germline CDR1 and CDR2 sequences are SQVTM and ANQGSEA. This CDR3 has 13 amino acids. CDR3 in amino acids: CSIVQGGTGELFF.

The chain has TRBV6-6 and TRBJ1-5. The CDR3 is 15 residues long. From germline, CDR1 is MNHNY and CDR2 SVGAGI (reference sequence). The chain's CDR3 is CASSYSARGNQPQHF.

V gene TRBV19 combines with J gene TRBJ2-3; TCRdb lists TRBD2, though no DNA is available to test this call. Germline CDR1 is LNHDA and CDR2 is SQIVND (reference sequence). This CDR3 comprises 14 residues. CDR3 residues: CASTLAASSDTQYF. The full variable domain, with the rest looked up from reference TRBV19 and TRBJ2-3, is DGGITQSPKYLFRKEGQNVTLSCEQNLNHDAMYWYRQDPGQGLRLIYYSQIVNDFQKGDIAEGYSVSREKKESFPLTVTSAQKNPTAFYLCASTLAASSDTQYFGPGTRLTVL.